This TCR beta chain was obtained from a study of shared clonotypes between healthy human individuals. Across the study: Two women and a few men aged 18 to 49 served as donors.

The donors were adults (healthy and HIV-negative) with no recent acute infections or vaccinations. CDR1 PRHDT and CDR2 FYEKMQ come from the germline V gene (reference sequence). This CDR3 is 15 amino acids long. Trimming at V came to 6 bases and at J to 6 bases, leaving 10 bases not matched to a gene. Genomic DNA from each subset was divided evenly over several immunoSEQ plates. Using immunoSEQ multiplex PCR, the repertoire was profiled, and TCRdb retains in-frame clones only, with some absent. Of some 630,000 clones in the sample, about 78% were seen once. The TCR sequence derives from a woman in her 30s in good health. V and J are TRBV13 and TRBJ2-7, with TRBD2 matching over 11 bases. Sequencing was carried out using memory CD4+ T cells sorted from blood. The sample's subset: CD45RA-negative fraction. The CDR3 nucleotides read TGTGCCAGCAGTAGTAGCGGGAGGGCTCTTGGCGAGCAGTACTTC. It translates to CASSSSGRALGEQYF.